The 21 T cell receptor beta chains below were found in one sample sequenced in a study of beta chain features in type 1 diabetes. Antigen specificity for these receptors is unknown. Study results and limitations: Type 1 diabetes patients showed a moderate but significant shortening of TCRB CDR3s in all four CD4+ subsets.

Every isolated RNA sample was fully reverse transcribed, so sequencing captured expressed TCRB transcripts. Clones were sequenced by immunoSEQ multiplex PCR, and TCRdb holds only the in-frame ones, with some missing. Of hundreds of thousands of clones in the sample, more than 12% were seen once. The sequenced sample consisted of naive CD4+ T cells from blood. The receptors were gathered from a man aged 18-30 years with type 1 diabetes.

There are a few counts of this clone. The same CDR3 can be traced to other DNA sequences in this sample. This sequence joins TRBV6-5 and TRBJ2-7, with D perhaps TRBD1 (5 bases). Trimming removed 6 bases from V and 2 bases from J, with 8 bases in between. The CDR3 is 12 residues long. The germline CDR1 and CDR2 sequences are MNHEY and SVGAGI. The CDR3 nucleotides read TGTGCCAGCAGCAGGGATACCTACGAGCAGTACTTC. It encodes CASSRDTYEQYF.

The chain recombines TRBV15 with TRBJ1-2, with a possible D match to TRBD1 (5 bases). CDR3 length: 13 residues. V lost 0 bases and J lost 8, with 10 bases in between. CDR1 and CDR2 (germline): LNHNV, YYDKDF (reference sequence). CDR3 residues: CATSREDTPGYTF. CDR3 nucleotides: TGTGCCACCAGCAGAGAGGACACTCCGGGCTACACCTTC.

As for this clone: This sample includes further DNA sequences coding for the same CDR3. This chain links TRBV5-4 with TRBJ2-5; D remains unclear. The V end lost 1 base, the J end lost 2 bases, and 6 bases lay between the germline ends. The CDR3 length is 13 residues. Germline assignment: CDR1 SGHNT and CDR2 YYREEE (reference sequence). This CDR3 is CASSLQGQETQYF. In DNA form, the CDR3 reads TGTGCCAGCAGCTTGCAAGGGCAAGAGACCCAGTACTTC.

This clone was detected a few times. The chain couples TRBV4-2 to TRBJ2-2, with D uncertain. CDR1 LGHNA and CDR2 YNFKEQ come from the germline V gene. The CDR3 is made up of 12 amino acids. V gave up 0 bases and J gave up 15 bases, with 11 bases separating them. The CDR3 DNA reads TGTGCCAGCAGCCAAGAAACCGATCAGTTGTTTTTT. Amino acid sequence: CASSQETDQLFF.

This clone appeared a few times. The V gene is TRBV11-1, the J gene TRBJ1-2, with 7 bases matching TRBD1. Germline loops: CDR1 SGHAT, CDR2 FQDESV (reference sequence). The CDR3 contains 15 residues. With 0 bases clipped from V and 2 bases from J, the junction kept 3 bases outside the gene matches. CDR3 bases: TGTGCCAGCAGCTTAGCGGGACAGAAGAACTATGGCTACACCTTC. Encoded protein: CASSLAGQKNYGYTF.

The rearrangement uses TRBV5-6 and TRBJ2-2; D is tentatively TRBD1 or TRBD2 (5 bases each). This CDR3 region has 14 residues. Germline CDR1 is SGHDT and CDR2 is YYEEEE. Trimming took off 3 bases at V and 1 base at J, with 7 bases between the two ends. CDR3 loop: CASSWDENTGELFF. The CDR3, as DNA: TGTGCCAGCAGCTGGGACGAGAACACCGGGGAGCTGTTTTTT.

The chain couples TRBV28 to TRBJ1-2; possible D gene TRBD1, 5 bases. The V gene lost 6 bases and the J gene lost 4 bases, with 12 bases spanning the gap. Per the germline V gene, CDR1 is MDHEN and CDR2 is SYDVKM. This CDR3 region has 13 residues. Here the CDR3 DNA reads TGTGCCAGCAGCGAGAGAAGGGGCTATGGCTACACCTTC. Translated, it gives CASSERRGYGYTF.

The CDR3 spells CAIILSSGLYNEQFF. CDR3 coding DNA: TGTGCCATCATCCTATCTAGCGGACTCTACAATGAGCAGTTCTTC. This chain connects TRBV10-3 to TRBJ2-1; 7 bases fit TRBD2. Germline V gene data show CDR1 as ENHRY and CDR2 as SYGVKD. The CDR3 sequence is 15 residues long. J was trimmed by 3 bases and V by 7 bases; bases with no gene match: 9.

This chain uses TRBV29-1 with TRBJ2-7; tentative D call: TRBD2 (6 bases). Germline CDR1 reads SQVTM; CDR2 reads ANQGSEA. The CDR3 totals 15 residues. Trimming cost V 7 bases and J 0 bases, with 19 bases left between them. The CDR3, as DNA: TGCAGCGCCGATGAGGGTAGCGGAGCCTCCTACGAGCAGTACTTC. Its translation is CSADEGSGASYEQYF.

The rearrangement uses TRBV10-1 and TRBJ2-3; 10 bases align to TRBD2. Germline trimming cut 3 bases from V and 6 bases from J; bases unmatched to any gene: 3. This CDR3 contains 14 residues. From germline, CDR1 is WNHNN and CDR2 SYGVQD (reference sequence). The CDR3 DNA follows: TGCGCCAGCAGTGATCTAGCGGGAGTCGATACGCAGTATTTT. It encodes CASSDLAGVDTQYF.

The rearrangement joins TRBV30 to TRBJ2-2; D is unresolved. This CDR3 has 13 amino acids. Germline CDR1 and CDR2: GTSNPN and SVGIG (reference sequence). Trimming left V 5 bases short and J 0 bases short, with 7 bases between. This CDR3 is CAWGTPNTGELFF. The CDR3 DNA reads TGTGCCTGGGGCACACCGAACACCGGGGAGCTGTTTTTT.

This clone has just a few counts. V and J are TRBV6-1 and TRBJ2-7; D not certain. This CDR3 is built from 12 residues. V lost 10 bases and J lost 3, with 13 bases in between. Germline loops: CDR1 MNHNS, CDR2 SASEGT. Here the CDR3 DNA reads TGTGCCACCGACTTGTCGGGCTACGAGCAGTACTTC. This gives the protein CATDLSGYEQYF.

The V and J genes are TRBV30 and TRBJ2-3; D is ambiguous. Germline V gives CDR1 GTSNPN, CDR2 SVGIG (reference sequence). This CDR3 comprises 13 residues. V was clipped by 0 bases and J by 6 bases, with 10 bases between them. CDR3 in DNA: TGTGCCTGGAGTGTTAGTATATCGGATACGCAGTATTTT. Its translation is CAWSVSISDTQYF.

This clone was seen more than once but under ten times. CDR3 residues: CASSLNYALGDTEAFF. The CDR3 bases are TGTGCCAGCAGCTTAAACTATGCCCTGGGGGACACTGAAGCTTTCTTT. The chain employs TRBV11-2 and TRBJ1-1; D is perhaps TRBD1 (5 bases). The CDR3 is made up of 16 amino acids. V shed 2 bases and J shed 3 bases, with 16 bases lying between them. The germline CDR1 and CDR2 sequences are SGHAT and FQNNGV.

The table lists this clone with a few counts. The chain joins TRBV7-9 to TRBJ2-7; 9 nucleotides line up with TRBD2. The CDR3 has 16 residues. V lost 5 bases, J lost 0 bases, and 8 bases stayed unmatched. In germline, CDR1 is SEHNR, CDR2 FQNEAQ (reference sequence). As DNA, the CDR3 is TGTGCCAGCAGCCCTCTAGCGGGGCTTAGCTCCTACGAGCAGTACTTC. It yields the protein CASSPLAGLSSYEQYF.

The chain couples TRBV14 to TRBJ2-7; 8 nucleotides agree with TRBD2. Per the germline V gene, CDR1 is SGHDN and CDR2 is FVKESK. This CDR3 comprises 15 residues. Unmatched junction bases numbered 7, after V lost 3 bases and J lost 3 bases. The CDR3 spells CASSHSLAGFYEQYF. The CDR3 bases are TGTGCCAGCAGCCATAGTTTAGCGGGATTCTACGAGCAGTACTTC.

A few counts support this clone. This chain uses TRBV30 with TRBJ2-5, with TRBD2 as a possible D gene (6 bases). CDR3 length: 14 amino acids. Deletions cut 3 bases from V and 2 bases from J, with 13 bases between. Per germline, CDR1 GTSNPN and CDR2 SVGIG (reference sequence). For the CDR3, the DNA is TGTGCCTGGAGAACCCCCGGGACTCAAGAGACCCAGTACTTC. It specifies CAWRTPGTQETQYF.

This clone was picked up a small number of times. The rearrangement joins TRBV6-5 to TRBJ2-2; 7 nucleotides line up with TRBD1. CDR3 size: 16 residues. Germline V gene sequence: CDR1 MNHEY, CDR2 SVGAGI. The V gene end was trimmed by 2 bases and the J gene end by 0 bases; junction bases not matched to a gene: 3. CDR3 bases: TGTGCCAGCAGTTACCGAGGACAGGCGAACACCGGGGAGCTGTTTTTT. Its protein product is CASSYRGQANTGELFF.

This chain uses TRBV7-9 with TRBJ2-5; D might be TRBD1 (6 bases). Trimming took off 3 bases at V and 4 bases at J, with 18 bases between the two ends. The CDR3 runs to 16 residues. Germline values: CDR1 SEHNR, CDR2 FQNEAQ (reference sequence). CDR3 amino acids: CASSFPRQVTGETQYF. For the CDR3, the DNA is TGTGCCAGCAGCTTTCCGAGACAGGTCACGGGAGAGACCCAGTACTTC.

This clone has just a few counts. The rearrangement joins TRBV18 to TRBJ2-7; TRBD2 aligns across 7 bases. V lost 5 bases to trimming and J lost 7 bases; unmatched junction nucleotides: 2. Germline V gene sequence: CDR1 KGHSH, CDR2 LQKENI. The CDR3 has 11 amino acids. The CDR3 sequence is CASSGGGEQYF. DNA for the CDR3: TGTGCCAGCTCAGGCGGGGGAGAGCAGTACTTC.

The rearrangement links TRBV28 to TRBJ2-5; TRBD2 aligns across 10 bases. This CDR3 is built from 14 residues. CDR1 is MDHEN, CDR2 SYDVKM, per germline. The trim removed 5 bases at V and 5 bases at J, leaving 5 bases unmatched. As DNA, the CDR3 is TGTGCCAGCAGTCTAGCGGGGGTTGTGGAGACCCAGTACTTC. It codes for CASSLAGVVETQYF.